These 14 T cell receptor beta chains originate from one sample sequenced in a study of cytomegalovirus exposure and HLA in healthy donors. The primer mix had 60 Vbeta and 13 Jbeta primers. Here immunoSEQ multiplex PCR was the method, and the copy in TCRdb shows in-frame clones only, minus some. The sample yields about 190,000 clones, about 77% seen once. Sequenced sample: PBMCs. The receptors originated from a man aged 25 to 40 in good health and CMV-seropositive.

The chain links TRBV30 to TRBJ2-3; TRBD1 might be the D (6 bases). The V gene lost 1 base and the J gene lost 8 bases, with 16 bases spanning the gap. There are 14 residues in the CDR3. Germline values: CDR1 GTSNPN, CDR2 SVGIG (reference sequence). CDR3 sequence reads: CAWSGGRVLGTQYF. For the CDR3, the DNA is TGTGCCTGGAGTGGGGGGCGCGTATTAGGTACGCAGTATTTT.

The chain employs TRBV6-5 and TRBJ2-7, with D maybe TRBD1 (5 bases). V was cut by 6 bases and J by 3 bases, with 12 bases left in between. Germline values: CDR1 MNHEY, CDR2 SVGAGI. The CDR3 totals 13 residues. The CDR3 region is CASSPGQDYEQYF. CDR3 bases: TGTGCCAGCAGCCCCGGACAAGACTACGAGCAGTACTTC.

This sequence joins TRBV10-3 and TRBJ2-5; 15 nucleotides line up with TRBD2. V gave up 4 bases and J gave up 0 bases; unmatched junction bases: 0. CDR1 ENHRY and CDR2 SYGVKD come from the germline V gene. The CDR3 runs to 16 residues. CDR3 nucleotides: TGTGCCATCAGTGGGACTAGCGGGGGGGACCAAGAGACCCAGTACTTC. Protein: CAISGTSGGDQETQYF.

J is TRBJ2-3 and V is TRBV9, with a possible D match to TRBD1 (6 bases). From germline, CDR1 is SGDLS and CDR2 YYNGEE. V was clipped by 2 bases and J by 8 bases, with 9 bases between them. This CDR3 comprises 12 residues. The CDR3 DNA reads TGTGCCAGCAGCGTTTGGGGGCGTACGCAGTATTTT. This sequence encodes CASSVWGRTQYF. The full variable domain, rest sourced from reference TRBV9 and TRBJ2-3, is DSGVTQTPKHLITATGQRVTLRCSPRSGDLSVYWYQQSLDQGLQFLIQYYNGEERAKGNILERFSAQQFPDLHSELNLSSLELGDSALYFCASSVWGRTQYFGPGTRLTVL.

This chain joins TRBV6-5 and TRBJ1-1, with D unresolved. The CDR3 runs 15 residues. Between the trimmed V and J ends, which lost 4 bases and 2 bases, there was a span of 14 bases. Germline V gives CDR1 MNHEY, CDR2 SVGAGI. The chain's CDR3 is CASSSAGGPNTEAFF. The CDR3 region has the DNA TGTGCCAGCAGTTCCGCCGGAGGTCCCAACACTGAAGCTTTCTTT.

The chain uses TRBV9 and TRBJ2-7; no clear D. Deletions cut 4 bases from V and 2 bases from J, with 7 bases between. Germline loops: CDR1 SGDLS, CDR2 YYNGEE. The CDR3 totals 12 residues. DNA of the CDR3: TGTGCCAGCAGCTCCACTACCTACGAGCAGTACTTC. Translating gives CASSSTTYEQYF.

The chain recombines TRBV7-9 with TRBJ1-4, with 10 bases matching TRBD1. CDR3 length: 18 residues. Per the germline V gene, CDR1 is SEHNR and CDR2 is FQNEAQ (reference sequence). V was pared by 4 bases and J by 4 bases, with 12 bases of the junction left unmatched. CDR3 sequence (DNA): TGTGCCAGCAGCTCCAGACAGGGGGCGTTTATGGGTAATGAAAAACTGTTTTTT. The encoded protein is CASSSRQGAFMGNEKLFF.

This chain links TRBV11-2 with TRBJ2-7; 7 bases fit TRBD1. Germline loops: CDR1 SGHAT, CDR2 FQNNGV. This CDR3 is 15 amino acids long. The V and J ends lost 4 bases and 7 bases, in that order; junction bases with no gene match: 13. CDR3 in amino acids: CASSSLTGAPLEQYF. CDR3 nucleotides: TGTGCCAGCAGCTCCTTAACAGGGGCCCCCTTGGAGCAGTACTTC.

This sequence joins TRBV30 and TRBJ1-4; D not certain. V was trimmed by 0 bases and J by 3 bases, leaving 14 bases between them. In germline, CDR1 is GTSNPN, CDR2 SVGIG (reference sequence). This CDR3 has 16 amino acids. Here the CDR3 DNA reads TGTGCCTGGAGTGTACCTCAAGCAGGCTCTAATGAAAAACTGTTTTTT. Its translation is CAWSVPQAGSNEKLFF.

The rearrangement joins TRBV28 to TRBJ2-3; no clear D. The CDR3 is made up of 17 amino acids. With 3 bases removed from V and 0 bases from J, the gap between germline ends came to 16 bases. In germline, CDR1 is MDHEN, CDR2 SYDVKM. The CDR3 nucleotides read TGTGCCAGCAGTTTCGCTGACATTCCCACCAGCACAGATACGCAGTATTTT. This gives the protein CASSFADIPTSTDTQYF.

This clone was seen more than once but under ten times. The chain links TRBV29-1 to TRBJ1-3, with 8 bases matching TRBD1. The CDR3 is made up of 14 amino acids. V shed 2 bases, J shed 4 bases, and the junction held 4 bases outside the gene matches. The germline V gene encodes CDR1 SQVTM and CDR2 ANQGSEA. The CDR3: CSVESGGIGNTIYF. CDR3 coding DNA: TGCAGCGTTGAATCAGGGGGCATCGGAAACACCATATATTTT.

The V and J genes are TRBV6-5 and TRBJ2-1; a weak D match, TRBD1 (6 bases). Germline loops: CDR1 MNHEY, CDR2 SVGAGI. Trimming removed 1 base at V and 7 bases at J, with 11 bases between. The CDR3 is made up of 14 amino acids. CDR3: CASSYFQGSNEQFF. The CDR3 DNA reads as TGTGCCAGCAGTTACTTTCAGGGGTCAAATGAGCAGTTCTTC.

This clone has more than one count but fewer than ten. This rearrangement joins TRBV18 to TRBJ2-5; 14 bases match TRBD2. The germline gives CDR1 KGHSH, CDR2 LQKENI. The ends lost 3 bases at V and 5 bases at J; junction bases unmatched: 5. The CDR3 runs to 16 residues. The CDR3 nucleotides read TGTGCCAGCTCACCGGAGGGACTAGCGGGAGATGAGACCCAGTACTTC. This codes for CASSPEGLAGDETQYF. The variable domain in full, completed from reference TRBV18 and TRBJ2-5, reads NAGVMQNPRHLVRRRGQEARLRCSPMKGHSHVYWYRQLPEEGLKFMVYLQKENIIDESGMPKERFSAEFPKEGPSILRIQQVVRGDSAAYFCASSPEGLAGDETQYFGPGTRLLVL.

The J gene is TRBJ1-4, the V gene TRBV5-4; 11 bases map to TRBD1. Germline V CDR1 and CDR2: SGHNT, YYREEE (reference sequence). The CDR3 has 14 amino acids. The J segment lost 5 bases and the V segment lost 4 bases, leaving 1 base of the junction unmatched. CDR3 region: CASSRTGGNEKLFF. The CDR3 bases are TGTGCCAGCAGCCGGACAGGGGGCAATGAAAAACTGTTTTTT.